The text below deals with one T cell receptor beta chain. Its antigen is not known. The data were taken from a study of cytomegalovirus exposure and HLA in healthy donors. Whereas donors were nominally healthy upon sampling, unrecorded immune exposures were probable. PCR involved 60 Vbeta and 13 Jbeta primers. Repertoires were generated with immunoSEQ multiplex PCR, while TCRdb's copy carries only in-frame clones and drops some. The sample records under 200,000 clones, about 80% being singletons. The study, taken as a whole, reports: A few of the chains that were CMV-associated were confirmed in vitro to be specific for CMV antigens.

The specimen was PBMCs. The receptor comes from a man in his sixties in good health and CMV-seronegative.

CDR3: CASSLSPGSEKLFF. The CDR3 DNA follows: TGTGCCAGCAGTTTATCTCCGGGATCGGAAAAACTGTTTTTT. The V gene is TRBV28, the J gene TRBJ1-4; D uncertain. V lost 1 base to trimming and J lost 8 bases, with 11 bases between them. This CDR3 is built from 14 residues. Germline CDR1 MDHEN, CDR2 SYDVKM.